These 24 T cell receptor beta chains were all obtained from the same sample, sequenced in a study of cytomegalovirus exposure and HLA in healthy donors (dated by TCRdb to the late 2010s). The library was produced with the immunoSEQ multiplex PCR assay. For the multiplex PCR, a mixture combining 60 forward primers for TCR Vbeta segments and 13 reverse primers for TCR Jbeta segments was used. Drawn from immuneACCESS, this table holds only the in-frame rearrangements with V and J called that TCRdb kept. Clones are partly lost; checked studies trace under half to an unresolved V gene and leave the rest unexplained. The sample profile shows tens of thousands of clones; approximately 80% of them were found once. 3.3% of the sample rests with the top ten. The material sequenced was PBMCs. These TCRs come from a man younger than 30 in good health and CMV-seronegative.

This chain uses TRBV10-3 with TRBJ1-5; 10 bases fit TRBD1. Germline V gene sequence: CDR1 ENHRY, CDR2 SYGVKD. This CDR3 has 15 amino acids. V lost 3 bases and J lost 3; bases outside the gene matches: 2. The CDR3 is CAISERQGANQPQHF. CDR3 nucleotides: TGTGCCATCAGTGAAAGACAGGGGGCCAATCAGCCCCAGCATTTT.

V is TRBV5-1 and J is TRBJ2-5, with a weak D call TRBD1 (7 bases). Trimming left V 1 base short and J 4 bases short, with 11 bases between. The CDR3 sequence is 14 residues long. Germline loops: CDR1 SGHRS, CDR2 YFSETQ. The chain's CDR3 is CASSLQGGLETQYF. The CDR3 DNA reads as TGCGCCAGCAGCTTGCAGGGGGGCCTAGAGACCCAGTACTTC.

This clone was observed a few times. The chain's CDR3 is CASSYRRGEGYTF. The CDR3 bases are TGTGCCAGCAGTTATCGACGGGGAGAGGGCTACACCTTC. V usage is TRBV6-5 and J usage is TRBJ1-2; D not resolved. The germline CDR1 and CDR2 sequences are MNHEY and SVGAGI. V was cut by 3 bases and J by 8 bases, with 13 bases left in between. The CDR3 is 13 amino acids.

V is TRBV29-1 and J is TRBJ2-2; D is possibly TRBD1 (6 bases). Germline-derived CDR1 and CDR2 are SQVTM and ANQGSEA. The CDR3 loop spans 15 amino acids. V gave up 5 bases and J gave up 0 bases, with 13 bases separating them. CDR3 nucleotides: TGCAGCGTTCGCCCCGGGACAACGAACACCGGGGAGCTGTTTTTT. Translating gives CSVRPGTTNTGELFF.

The rearrangement links TRBV5-4 to TRBJ2-1, with unresolved D. V was trimmed by 1 base and J by 7 bases, leaving 15 bases between them. This CDR3 has 15 amino acids. Germline V gene lookup returns CDR1 SGHNT and CDR2 YYREEE (reference sequence). For the CDR3, the DNA is TGTGCCAGCAGCTTGTCCCCGTCGTCCCCTAATGAGCAGTTCTTC. Its protein product is CASSLSPSSPNEQFF.

The chain carries TRBV5-1 and TRBJ2-5; 11 nucleotides line up with TRBD2. CDR1 and CDR2 (germline): SGHRS, YFSETQ. This CDR3 comprises 15 residues. J lost 2 bases, V lost 2 bases, and 2 bases had no gene match. CDR3 sequence (DNA): TGCGCCAGCAGCTTACTAGCGGGGGTGCAAGAGACCCAGTACTTC. Translation: CASSLLAGVQETQYF.

In nucleotides, the CDR3 is TGTGCCAGCTCACCGACCGGGACACCTAATCAGCCCCAGCATTTT. Its translation is CASSPTGTPNQPQHF. The chain recombines TRBV18 with TRBJ1-5; possible D gene TRBD1, 6 bases. Germline V gene lookup returns CDR1 KGHSH and CDR2 LQKENI. Trimming shortened V by 3 bases and J by 4 bases, and 13 bases separated the two germline ends. The CDR3 runs 15 residues.

This chain's CDR3 is CASSVQGAGELFF. In DNA, the CDR3 is TGCGCCAGCAGCGTGCAGGGGGCCGGGGAGCTGTTTTTT. The V and J genes are TRBV5-1 and TRBJ2-2, with TRBD1 identical over 7 bases. This CDR3 spans 13 amino acids. The junction had 3 bases not matched to a gene; V was cut back by 4 bases and J by 6 bases. Germline V lookup: CDR1 SGHRS, CDR2 YFSETQ.

The chain carries TRBV4-2 and TRBJ1-1, with 7 bases matching TRBD1. CDR1 is LGHNA and CDR2 is YNFKEQ in the germline V gene. The ends lost 4 bases at V and 4 bases at J; junction bases unmatched: 21. This CDR3 spans 19 amino acids. CDR3 DNA: TGTGCCAGCAGCCCATCCCCGACAGGGCGTGTAAGAGTAGGCACTGAAGCTTTCTTT. Translation: CASSPSPTGRVRVGTEAFF.

V is TRBV4-3 and J is TRBJ1-4, with D perhaps matching TRBD1 (6 bases). The CDR3 extends over 16 amino acids. Germline lookup yields CDR1 LGHNA and CDR2 YSLEER. The V end lost 0 bases, the J end lost 0 bases, and 8 bases lay between the germline ends. The CDR3 spells CASSQEGAATNEKLFF. The CDR3 region has the DNA TGCGCCAGCAGCCAAGAGGGGGCGGCAACTAATGAAAAACTGTTTTTT.

A few counts support this clone. This rearrangement joins TRBV29-1 to TRBJ1-1; 7 bases line up with TRBD1. Germline V gives CDR1 SQVTM, CDR2 ANQGSEA. The CDR3 is made up of 14 amino acids. J was trimmed by 3 bases and V by 0 bases; bases with no gene match: 4. The DNA for the CDR3 is TGCAGCGTTGAAGATCCCGGGACAGACACTGAAGCTTTCTTT. This gives the protein CSVEDPGTDTEAFF.

The CDR3 nucleotides read TGTGCCTGGAGTGTAAAGGAGCACACAGATACGCAGTATTTT. This translates into CAWSVKEHTDTQYF. This chain connects TRBV30 to TRBJ2-3; D gene uncertain. V lost 0 bases and J lost 2, with 9 bases in between. The length of the CDR3 is 14 residues. The germline V gene has CDR1 GTSNPN and CDR2 SVGIG (reference sequence).

This chain uses TRBV2 with TRBJ2-5; 8 nucleotides line up with TRBD1. The end of the DNA is better explained by TRBJ2-7, so the J call may be wrong. Germline V gives CDR1 SNHLY, CDR2 FYNNEI. The CDR3 loop spans 17 amino acids. CDR3 in DNA: TGTGCCAGCAGTTCCGGACAGGGCCTAGCGAGCTCCTACGAGCAGTACTTC. Translating it yields CASSSGQGLASSYEQYF.

The V and J genes are TRBV19 and TRBJ2-2; a possible D gene is TRBD1 (5 bases). The CDR3 has 14 residues. V lost 6 bases and J lost 4, with 12 bases in between. CDR1 and CDR2 from the germline V gene are LNHDA and SQIVND (reference sequence). CDR3 nucleotide sequence: TGTGCCAGTAGAACCCACGACAGCACCGGGGAGCTGTTTTTT. Residues: CASRTHDSTGELFF.

The chain couples TRBV5-4 to TRBJ2-7; maybe TRBD1 (6 bases). Trimming left V 2 bases short and J 3 bases short, with 18 bases between. The CDR3 runs 16 residues. In germline, CDR1 is SGHNT, CDR2 YYREEE (reference sequence). CDR3 nucleotides: TGTGCCAGCAGCTTCGAAGCCGGGACATCCTTCTACGAGCAGTACTTC. Residues: CASSFEAGTSFYEQYF.

V is TRBV4-2 and J is TRBJ2-7; D possibly corresponds to TRBD2 (6 bases). This CDR3 has 13 residues. Trimming stripped 0 bases from V and 4 bases from J, with 7 bases between. From germline, CDR1 is LGHNA and CDR2 YNFKEQ. CDR3 sequence: CASSQEEGYEQYV. The CDR3 DNA is TGTGCCAGCAGCCAAGAGGAGGGTTACGAGCAGTACGTC.

This chain joins TRBV6-5 and TRBJ1-2; 8 positions agree with TRBD1. V was clipped by 2 bases and J by 4 bases; unmatched bases: 3. The CDR3 covers 14 residues. Germline-derived CDR1 and CDR2 are MNHEY and SVGAGI. The CDR3 nucleotides read TGTGCCAGCAGTTACGGACAGGGCTCCTATGGCTACACCTTC. Protein sequence: CASSYGQGSYGYTF.

V is TRBV5-1 and J is TRBJ2-1; a weak D match, TRBD2 (5 bases). The CDR3 has 16 residues. V was trimmed by 0 bases and J by 3 bases, leaving 13 bases between them. Germline CDR1 reads SGHRS; CDR2 reads YFSETQ. In DNA, the CDR3 is TGCGCCAGCAGCTTGGGCGGCGCTAGCCTCTACAATGAGCAGTTCTTC. It yields the protein CASSLGGASLYNEQFF.

The rearrangement uses TRBV6-1 and TRBJ1-1; D uncertain. CDR1 and CDR2 (germline): MNHNS, SASEGT. Trimming removed 6 bases from V and 4 bases from J, with 12 bases in between. The CDR3 sequence is 13 residues long. CDR3 bases: TGTGCCAGCAGCCGGGGTTACGGCACTGAAGCTTTCTTT. Protein: CASSRGYGTEAFF.

The chain recombines TRBV19 with TRBJ1-5; 8 bases are a match to TRBD1. Germline CDR1 and CDR2: LNHDA and SQIVND (reference sequence). The CDR3 contains 15 residues. Losses at the gene ends were 7 bases for V and 5 bases for J; bases not matched to a gene: 10. CDR3 coding DNA: TGTGCCAGTAAGGTTAACAGGGGGATCGATCAGCCCCAGCATTTT. It translates to CASKVNRGIDQPQHF.

The chain has TRBV19 and TRBJ2-7, with 10 bases that match TRBD1. The CDR3 has 15 amino acids. Germline V gene sequence: CDR1 LNHDA, CDR2 SQIVND (reference sequence). Germline trimming cut 2 bases from V and 2 bases from J; bases unmatched to any gene: 3. This chain's CDR3 is CASSIRTGGTYEQYF. CDR3 DNA sequence: TGTGCCAGTAGTATAAGGACAGGGGGTACCTACGAGCAGTACTTC.

The chain has TRBV6-1 and TRBJ1-6, with D perhaps TRBD1 (5 bases). Germline-derived CDR1 and CDR2 are MNHNS and SASEGT. The CDR3 has 14 residues. V lost 4 bases, J lost 4 bases, and 8 bases lay in between. CDR3 sequence reads: CASSGQIYNSPLHF. The CDR3 nucleotides are TGTGCCAGCAGTGGACAGATTTATAATTCACCCCTCCACTTT.

The chain is built from TRBV28 and TRBJ2-5; D possibly corresponds to TRBD1 (6 bases). V was pared by 5 bases and J by 6 bases, with 13 bases between. This CDR3 spans 13 amino acids. The germline gives CDR1 MDHEN, CDR2 SYDVKM. The CDR3 is CASSPGGGKTQYF. Here the CDR3 DNA reads TGTGCCAGCAGTCCTGGGGGCGGAAAGACCCAGTACTTC.

The gene calls are TRBV15 and TRBJ1-5, with D possibly TRBD1 on 5 matching bases. CDR3 length: 14 amino acids. V lost 1 base to trimming and J lost 6 bases, with 10 bases between them. Germline V gene lookup returns CDR1 LNHNV and CDR2 YYDKDF (reference sequence). The CDR3 coding sequence is TGTGCCACCAGCAGAGTTAGGGGTGTTCAGCCCCAGCATTTT. Translating gives CATSRVRGVQPQHF.